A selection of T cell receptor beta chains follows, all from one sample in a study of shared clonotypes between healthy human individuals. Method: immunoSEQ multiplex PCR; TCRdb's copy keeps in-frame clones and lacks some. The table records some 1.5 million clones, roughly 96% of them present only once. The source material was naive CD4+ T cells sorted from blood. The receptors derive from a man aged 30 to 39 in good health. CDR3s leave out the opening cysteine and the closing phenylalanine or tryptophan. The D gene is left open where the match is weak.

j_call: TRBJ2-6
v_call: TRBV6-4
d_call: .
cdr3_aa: ATRDSGANVLT

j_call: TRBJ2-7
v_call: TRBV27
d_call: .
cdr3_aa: ASSLSAGLTEQY

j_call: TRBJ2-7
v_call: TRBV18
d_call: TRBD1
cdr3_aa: ASSPTGASYEQY

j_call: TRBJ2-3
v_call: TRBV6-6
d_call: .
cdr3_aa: ASSYFDISVTDTQY

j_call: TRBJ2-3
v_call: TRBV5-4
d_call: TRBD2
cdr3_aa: ASSSGLAEDTQY

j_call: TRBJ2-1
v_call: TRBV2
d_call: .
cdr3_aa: ASMWTRGRQYNEQF

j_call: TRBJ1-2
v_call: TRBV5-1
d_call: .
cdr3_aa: ASSLGQRYGYT

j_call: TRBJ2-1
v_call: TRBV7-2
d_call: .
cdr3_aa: ASSLVARGYYNEQF

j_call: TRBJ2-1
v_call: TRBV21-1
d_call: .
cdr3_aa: ALRQGARYNEQF

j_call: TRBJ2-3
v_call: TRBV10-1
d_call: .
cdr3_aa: ASSDEITDTQY

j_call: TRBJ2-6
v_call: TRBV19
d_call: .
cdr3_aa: ASSIRGAGANVLT

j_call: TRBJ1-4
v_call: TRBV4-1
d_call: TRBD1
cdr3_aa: ASSQDQGGREKLF

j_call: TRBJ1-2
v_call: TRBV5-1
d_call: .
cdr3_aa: ASSKRDGWYGYT

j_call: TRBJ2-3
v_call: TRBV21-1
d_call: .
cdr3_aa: ASSKVASGSTDTQY

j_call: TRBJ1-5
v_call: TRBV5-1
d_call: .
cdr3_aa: ASSIDYSNQPQH

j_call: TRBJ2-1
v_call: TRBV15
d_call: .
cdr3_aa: ATSRDLLEDNEQF

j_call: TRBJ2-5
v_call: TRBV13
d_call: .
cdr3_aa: ASSYQETQY

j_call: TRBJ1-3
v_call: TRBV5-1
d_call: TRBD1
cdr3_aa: ASSHLAGTGRNTIY

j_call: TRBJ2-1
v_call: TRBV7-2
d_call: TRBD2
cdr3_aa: AIRTSGSNEQF

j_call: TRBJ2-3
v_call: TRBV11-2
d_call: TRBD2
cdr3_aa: ASSDGLRKLAGTDTQY

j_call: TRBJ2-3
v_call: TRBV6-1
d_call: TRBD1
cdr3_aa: ASSELGTGFTDTQY

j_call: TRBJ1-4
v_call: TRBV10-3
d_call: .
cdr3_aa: AISEWNRATNEKLF

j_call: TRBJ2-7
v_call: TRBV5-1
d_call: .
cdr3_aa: ASSHRQTQFGEQY

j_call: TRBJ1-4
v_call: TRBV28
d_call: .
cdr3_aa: ASSIYPGEANEKLF

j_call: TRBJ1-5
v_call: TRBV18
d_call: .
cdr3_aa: ASSRRGDNQPQH

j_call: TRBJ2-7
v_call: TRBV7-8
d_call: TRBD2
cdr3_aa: ASSPFPGLADTYEQY

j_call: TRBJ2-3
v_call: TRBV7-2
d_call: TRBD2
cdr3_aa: ASSLGAGTDTQY

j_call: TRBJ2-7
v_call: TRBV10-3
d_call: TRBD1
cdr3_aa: AINRGQNEQY

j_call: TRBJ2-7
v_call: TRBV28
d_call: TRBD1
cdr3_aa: ASRFIPDRGSYEQY

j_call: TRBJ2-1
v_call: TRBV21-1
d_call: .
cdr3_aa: ASTGVQF

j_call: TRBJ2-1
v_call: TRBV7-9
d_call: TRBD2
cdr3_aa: ASSPKAGDSYNEQF

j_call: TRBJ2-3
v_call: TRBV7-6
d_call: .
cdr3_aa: ASRPQGESDTQY

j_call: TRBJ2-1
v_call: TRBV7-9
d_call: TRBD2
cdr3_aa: ASSLAGGPFNEQF

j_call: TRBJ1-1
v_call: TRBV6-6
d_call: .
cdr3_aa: ASSYPKGGLNTEAF

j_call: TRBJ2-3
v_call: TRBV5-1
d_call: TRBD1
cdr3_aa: ASSLGTGPSISTDTQY

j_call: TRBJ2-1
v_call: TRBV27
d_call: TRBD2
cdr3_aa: ASRPRGLVAGYNEQF

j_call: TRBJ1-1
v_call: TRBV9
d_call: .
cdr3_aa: ASSVAWNTEAF

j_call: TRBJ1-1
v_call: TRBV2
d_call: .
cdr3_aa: ASRRRDLSVSTEAF

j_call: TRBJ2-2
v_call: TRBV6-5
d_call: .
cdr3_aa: ASSPRGSNTGELF

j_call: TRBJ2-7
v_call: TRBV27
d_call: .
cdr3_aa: ASSSRYEQY

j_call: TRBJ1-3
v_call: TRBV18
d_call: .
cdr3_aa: ASSPPGRSGNTIY

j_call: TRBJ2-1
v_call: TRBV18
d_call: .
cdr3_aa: ASSGASGTRF

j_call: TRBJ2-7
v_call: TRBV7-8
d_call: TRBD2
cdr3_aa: ASSLEWRELLPEQY

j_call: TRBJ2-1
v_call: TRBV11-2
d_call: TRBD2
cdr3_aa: ASGGLAAYNEQF

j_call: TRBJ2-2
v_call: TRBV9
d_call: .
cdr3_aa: ASSVELNTGELF

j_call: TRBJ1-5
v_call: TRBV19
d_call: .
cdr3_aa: ASSILELGGQPQH

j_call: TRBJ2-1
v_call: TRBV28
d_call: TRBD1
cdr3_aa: ASRLPTGNNEQF

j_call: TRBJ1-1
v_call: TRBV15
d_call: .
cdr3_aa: ATSRDQRNTEAF